This T cell receptor beta chain derives from a study of CD8 T cells in Susac syndrome. In contrast to the negatively isolated CD8+ and CD4+ T cells, TEMRA cells were FACS-enriched. This clonotype was observed once. An amount of RNA that ranged from roughly 0.45 to 1 ug was reverse transcribed with random hexamers. TCRdb reprocessed the immunoSEQ multiplex PCR reads via MiXCR and lists one record per CDR3 protein. The sample gives over 140,000 distinct CDR3 sequences, just under 95% of which show up once; 0.14% is in the top ten. Germline CDR1 MDHEN, CDR2 SYDVKM. Trimming left V 2 bases short and J 6 bases short, with 14 bases between. The CDR3 covers 14 residues.

What was sequenced was CD4+ T cells from PBMCs. This TCR derives from a human donor with Susac syndrome. This chain links TRBV28 with TRBJ2-7, with a tentative D call TRBD2 (5 bases). CDR3 DNA: TGTGCCAGCAGTTTACTGGCAGCTGGAGGCGAGCAGTACTTC. It encodes CASSLLAAGGEQYF.